What follows are 25 T cell receptor beta chains derived from one specimen sequenced in a study of cytomegalovirus exposure and HLA in healthy donors. Primers: 60 Vbeta forward and 13 Jbeta reverse. The method was immunoSEQ multiplex PCR; TCRdb's version includes in-frame clones alone and lacks a portion of them. This sample has around 100,000 clones; around 80% occur once, and the top ten carry 3%. The sequenced material came from PBMCs. These TCRs come from a woman between 18 and 30 years old in good health and CMV-seropositive.

This rearrangement joins TRBV27 to TRBJ1-2; D remains unclear. The CDR3 loop spans 12 amino acids. V dropped 4 bases and J dropped 1 base, with 4 bases sitting between them. Germline lookup yields CDR1 MNHEY and CDR2 SMNVEV (reference sequence). CDR3 coding DNA: TGTGCCAGCAGTTCGCGTAACTATGGCTACACCTTC. This gives the protein CASSSRNYGYTF.

The V and J genes are TRBV19 and TRBJ1-5; D is unresolved. This CDR3 region has 15 residues. The V and J ends lost 5 bases and 0 bases respectively, with 11 bases between them. Germline CDR1 reads LNHDA; CDR2 reads SQIVND (reference sequence). Here the CDR3 DNA reads TGTGCCAGTAGTCCCGAGGTATCTAGCAATCAGCCCCAGCATTTT. This codes for CASSPEVSSNQPQHF.

This chain links TRBV2 with TRBJ1-1, with 12 bases identical to TRBD1. The CDR3 is made up of 16 amino acids. CDR1 and CDR2 (germline): SNHLY, FYNNEI. The J segment lost 6 bases and the V segment lost 6 bases, leaving 11 bases of the junction unmatched. The CDR3 DNA reads TGTGCCAGCAGCCCCGGGACAGGGGGCTCCTGGGCTGAAGCTTTCTTT. It codes for CASSPGTGGSWAEAFF.

The rearrangement joins TRBV9 to TRBJ2-1, with 7 nucleotides matching TRBD2. The CDR3 spans 15 residues. J lost 5 bases, V lost 0 bases, and 5 bases had no gene match. Germline CDR1 and CDR2: SGDLS and YYNGEE. The CDR3: CASSVAGGPNNEQFF. The CDR3, as DNA: TGTGCCAGCAGCGTAGCGGGAGGCCCAAACAATGAGCAGTTCTTC.

This clone was seen a single time. The V gene is TRBV5-1, the J gene TRBJ2-1; 7 bases agree with TRBD1. V trimming: 0 bases; J trimming: 0 bases; junction bases outside the gene matches: 6. The CDR3 spans 17 residues. Germline CDR1 SGHRS, CDR2 YFSETQ. CDR3 loop: CASSLARGRDSYNEQFF. The CDR3 coding sequence is TGCGCCAGCAGCTTGGCAAGGGGGCGCGACTCCTACAATGAGCAGTTCTTC.

The chain carries TRBV30 and TRBJ1-1, with TRBD1 as a possible D gene (6 bases). CDR1 is GTSNPN and CDR2 is SVGIG in the germline V gene (reference sequence). The CDR3 is made up of 13 amino acids. The V and J ends lost 3 bases and 4 bases respectively, with 12 bases between them. The CDR3 DNA reads as TGTGCCTGGAGCAGGGGATCGGCCACTGAAGCTTTCTTT. This codes for CAWSRGSATEAFF.

The rearrangement uses TRBV1 and TRBJ2-1; the table's TRBD2 call for D was not verified on the DNA. TRBV1 is a pseudogene locus. There are 10 residues in the CDR3. CDR3 DNA sequence: TGCACCAGCAGCCAAGCGGGAGAATTCTTC. Translated, it gives CTSSQAGEFF.

The CDR3 bases are TGTGCCAGTAGTATCAAAAGACTAGTAGTAGGAGAGACCCAGTACTTC. Translation: CASSIKRLVVGETQYF. The chain combines TRBV19 with TRBJ2-5, with D perhaps matching TRBD2 (6 bases). CDR3 length equals 16 residues. Germline-derived CDR1 and CDR2 are LNHDA and SQIVND (reference sequence). Trimming cost V 3 bases and J 4 bases, with 18 bases left between them.

V gene TRBV6-5 combines with J gene TRBJ1-1; D not certain. Trimming removed 5 bases at V and 1 base at J, with 11 bases between. Germline V CDR1 and CDR2: MNHEY, SVGAGI. The CDR3 is 14 residues long. The CDR3 nucleotides read TGTGCCAGCAGTGGAAATCAGGCGAACACTGAAGCTTTCTTT. Its protein is CASSGNQANTEAFF.

The CDR3 loop reads CASSLGLAGGPSEQYF. CDR3 DNA: TGTGCCAGCAGCTTGGGCCTAGCGGGAGGGCCGAGCGAGCAGTACTTC. The chain carries TRBV5-4 and TRBJ2-7, with 12 bases lining up with TRBD2. Germline values: CDR1 SGHNT, CDR2 YYREEE (reference sequence). Germline trimming cut 0 bases from V and 6 bases from J; bases unmatched to any gene: 7. This CDR3 comprises 16 residues. Looking up the rest from reference TRBV5-4 and TRBJ2-7 gives the full variable domain: ETGVTQSPTHLIKTRGQQVTLRCSSQSGHNTVSWYQQALGQGPQFIFQYYREEENGRGNFPPRFSGLQFPNYSSELNVNALELDDSALYLCASSLGLAGGPSEQYFGPGTRLTVT.

Points on this clone: The junction differs from germline at one of its ends, possibly a read error. The chain has TRBV5-8 and TRBJ1-1, with no clear D. Germline assignment: CDR1 SGHTS and CDR2 YDEGEE. The CDR3 contains 14 residues. In DNA form, the CDR3 reads TGTGCCAGCAGTTTGGACGGTGAGTCACTTGAAGCTTTCTTT. It codes for CASSLDGESLEAFF.

On this clone itself: One end of the junction is discordant with germline, which a read error may explain. The chain couples TRBV10-2 to TRBJ2-6; the D gene is possibly TRBD2 (5 bases). The germline gives CDR1 WSHSY, CDR2 SAAADI. The CDR3 contains 17 residues. The CDR3 DNA is TGCGACAGCAGTGTCTTTGGGAGTTCCGCTGGGGCCAACGTCCTGACTTTC. Residues: CDSSVFGSSAGANVLTF.

This sequence joins TRBV27 and TRBJ2-2; no reliable D call. The CDR3 consists of 15 residues. The V end lost 2 bases, the J end lost 0 bases, and 7 bases lay between the germline ends. Germline V gene lookup returns CDR1 MNHEY and CDR2 SMNVEV (reference sequence). The CDR3 DNA is TGTGCCAGCAGTTTAAACAGAGCGAACACCGGGGAGCTGTTTTTT. It encodes CASSLNRANTGELFF.

CDR3 region: CATTPRESSTGVPYEQYF. CDR3 bases: TGTGCCACGACCCCAAGGGAGTCTTCTACAGGGGTTCCCTACGAGCAGTACTTC. The V and J genes are TRBV15 and TRBJ2-7; 7 nucleotides line up with TRBD1. The CDR3 loop spans 18 amino acids. V dropped 9 bases and J dropped 2; count of bases not matched to a gene: 22. Germline V lookup: CDR1 LNHNV, CDR2 YYDKDF (reference sequence).

The V and J genes are TRBV28 and TRBJ2-7; 10 bases line up with TRBD2. CDR3 length: 15 amino acids. Germline trimming cut 6 bases from V and 6 bases from J; bases unmatched to any gene: 11. Germline V CDR1 and CDR2: MDHEN, SYDVKM. DNA for the CDR3: TGTGCCAGCAGGCCTCCTAGCGGGAGAATGGCCGAGCAGTACTTC. It yields the protein CASRPPSGRMAEQYF.

The rearrangement uses TRBV11-2 and TRBJ2-1; TRBD1 matches 9 bases. J lost 7 bases, V lost 5 bases, and 15 bases had no gene match. CDR1 is SGHAT, CDR2 FQNNGV, per germline. CDR3 size: 17 residues. CDR3 coding DNA: TGTGCCAGCAGCCCTCCTCCCCGGGACAGGGTCAAGAATGAGCAGTTCTTC. It codes for CASSPPPRDRVKNEQFF.

The chain combines TRBV12-5 with TRBJ2-1; 8 positions match TRBD2. Trimming at V came to 0 bases and at J to 7 bases, leaving 14 bases not matched to a gene. This CDR3 comprises 18 residues. In germline, CDR1 is LGHNT, CDR2 FRNRAP. The CDR3 DNA sequence: TGTGCTAGTGGTTTGGTACAGGTAGCGGGATCGTTTCGGAATGAGCAGTTCTTC. Its protein product is CASGLVQVAGSFRNEQFF.

This clone was seen only a few times. V and J are TRBV4-1 and TRBJ1-2; 10 bases are a match to TRBD1. Germline CDR1 is MGHRA and CDR2 is YSYEKL. V dropped 1 base and J dropped 6; count of bases not matched to a gene: 5. The CDR3 is made up of 15 amino acids. As DNA, the CDR3 is TGCGCCAGCAGCCAAGCGGGACAGGGGTACGATGGCTACACCTTC. Encoded protein: CASSQAGQGYDGYTF.

The gene calls are TRBV27 and TRBJ1-4; 9 nucleotides align to TRBD1. V dropped 6 bases and J dropped 7; count of bases not matched to a gene: 3. CDR1 is MNHEY and CDR2 is SMNVEV in the germline V gene (reference sequence). The CDR3 length is 13 residues. The CDR3 spells CASRRQGGEKLFF. The CDR3 coding sequence is TGTGCCAGCAGAAGACAGGGGGGTGAAAAACTGTTTTTT.

The chain uses TRBV7-9 and TRBJ1-2; D not resolved. CDR1 is SEHNR and CDR2 is FQNEAQ in the germline V gene (reference sequence). The CDR3 runs 16 residues. V dropped 2 bases and J dropped 7 bases, with 20 bases sitting between them. The CDR3: CASSLPLVTAAIGYTF. CDR3 sequence (DNA): TGTGCCAGCAGCTTACCACTAGTAACGGCAGCGATTGGCTACACCTTC. The full variable domain, in which reference TRBV7-9 and TRBJ1-2 provide the parts outside the CDR3, is DTGVSQNPRHKITKRGQNVTFRCDPISEHNRLYWYRQTLGQGPEFLTYFQNEAQLEKSRLLSDRFSAERPKGSFSTLEIQRTEQGDSAMYLCASSLPLVTAAIGYTFGSGTRLTVV.

As regards this clone: One end of the junction varies from germline; a read error may be responsible. This chain joins TRBV7-9 and TRBJ1-1; no clear D. This CDR3 is built from 14 residues. Germline CDR1 reads SEHNR; CDR2 reads FQNEAQ (reference sequence). The CDR3 DNA sequence: TGTTCCAGCAGCTTAATGGCCGGGGAGGGAGGGGCTTTCTTT. Amino acids: CSSSLMAGEGGAFF. Variable domain in full (rest from reference TRBV7-9 and TRBJ1-1): DTGVSQNPRHKITKRGQNVTFRCDPISEHNRLYWYRQTLGQGPEFLTYFQNEAQLEKSRLLSDRFSAERPKGSFSTLEIQRTEQGDSAMYLCSSSLMAGEGGAFFGQGTRLTVV.

This clone was seen once. The chain employs TRBV7-9 and TRBJ2-1; a weak D match, TRBD2 (5 bases). The ends were cut back, 5 bases at V and 5 bases at J, with 19 bases in the middle. The CDR3 sequence is 16 residues long. Per the germline V gene, CDR1 is SEHNR and CDR2 is FQNEAQ (reference sequence). Here the CDR3 reads CASSTRTSYSDNEQFF. The CDR3 DNA follows: TGTGCCAGCAGCACTCGGACTTCGTATTCCGACAATGAGCAGTTCTTC.

This chain connects TRBV2 to TRBJ2-5, with 8 nucleotides matching TRBD2. The CDR3 contains 14 residues. Germline V gene data show CDR1 as SNHLY and CDR2 as FYNNEI. The junction had 7 bases not matched to a gene; V was cut back by 6 bases and J by 4 bases. CDR3 loop: CASSGRDVLETQYF. In nucleotides, the CDR3 is TGTGCCAGCAGCGGGAGGGATGTCTTAGAGACCCAGTACTTC.

The chain joins TRBV11-3 to TRBJ2-5; TRBD2 agrees at 11 bases. Germline CDR1 reads SGHNT; CDR2 reads YENEEA. V gave up 5 bases and J gave up 0 bases; unmatched junction bases: 11. The CDR3 contains 18 residues. The CDR3 DNA reads TGTGCCAGCAGCCCTGGGACTAGCGGCGGAGCGTACCAAGAGACCCAGTACTTC. It yields the protein CASSPGTSGGAYQETQYF.

The chain is built from TRBV5-4 and TRBJ2-3, with D hard to call. The CDR3 runs 13 residues. Trimming took off 0 bases at V and 5 bases at J, with 7 bases between the two ends. Germline loops: CDR1 SGHNT, CDR2 YYREEE (reference sequence). CDR3 in DNA: TGTGCCAGCAGCTTGGGTCTAAGAGATACGCAGTATTTT. Translating it yields CASSLGLRDTQYF.